The sequence of this TCR beta chain was determined in a study of T-cell reconstitution after alpha-beta-depleted transplantation in children. CDR1 SNHLY and CDR2 FYNNEI come from the germline V gene. The CDR3 length is 12 residues. Trimming stripped 7 bases from V and 6 bases from J, with 13 bases between. TCRbeta library construction was performed incorporating unique molecular identifiers. TCRdb re-analysed the PCR reads in MiXCR, keeping a single row per CDR3 protein. The sample lists around 400,000 distinct CDR3 sequences; roughly 20% were seen once. V gene TRBV2 combines with J gene TRBJ2-7; maybe TRBD1 (6 bases). The origin of this receptor is a human donor who donated a stem cell graft to a child with acute myeloid leukemia. Material: PBMCs from the stem cell graft donor, obtained from the stem cell graft. The CDR3 DNA is TGTGCCAGCACCCAAAGGGGGAGCGAGCAGTACTTC. Its protein is CASTQRGSEQYF.